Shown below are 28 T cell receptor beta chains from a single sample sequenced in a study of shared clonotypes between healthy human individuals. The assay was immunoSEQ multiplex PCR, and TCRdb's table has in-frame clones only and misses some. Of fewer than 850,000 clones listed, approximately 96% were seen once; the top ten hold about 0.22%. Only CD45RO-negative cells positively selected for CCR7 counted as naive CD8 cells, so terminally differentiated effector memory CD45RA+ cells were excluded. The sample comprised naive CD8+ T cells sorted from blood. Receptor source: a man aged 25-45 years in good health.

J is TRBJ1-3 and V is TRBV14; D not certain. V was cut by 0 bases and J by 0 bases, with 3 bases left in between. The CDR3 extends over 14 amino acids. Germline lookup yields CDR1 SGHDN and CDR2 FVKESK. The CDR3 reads CASSQESSGNTIYF. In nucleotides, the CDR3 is TGTGCCAGCAGCCAAGAATCCTCTGGAAACACCATATATTTT.

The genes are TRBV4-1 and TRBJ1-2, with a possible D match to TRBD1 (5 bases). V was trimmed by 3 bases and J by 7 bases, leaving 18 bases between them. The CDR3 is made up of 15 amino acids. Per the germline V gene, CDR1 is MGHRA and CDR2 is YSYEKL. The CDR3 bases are TGCGCCAGCAGCCACCTCGCTCTCGGGACTGGTGGCTACACCTTC. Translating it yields CASSHLALGTGGYTF.

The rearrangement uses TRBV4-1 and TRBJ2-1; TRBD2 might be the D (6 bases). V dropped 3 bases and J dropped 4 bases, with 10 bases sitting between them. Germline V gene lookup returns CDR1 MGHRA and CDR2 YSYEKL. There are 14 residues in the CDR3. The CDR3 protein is CASSQAGIYNEQFF. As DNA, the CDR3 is TGCGCCAGCAGCCAGGCGGGAATATACAATGAGCAGTTCTTC.

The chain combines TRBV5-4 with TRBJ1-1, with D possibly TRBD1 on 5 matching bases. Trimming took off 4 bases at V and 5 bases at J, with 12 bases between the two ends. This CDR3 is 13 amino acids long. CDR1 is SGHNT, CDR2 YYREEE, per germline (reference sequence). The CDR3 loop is CASSRFGGTEAFF. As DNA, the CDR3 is TGTGCCAGCAGCCGATTCGGGGGGACTGAAGCTTTCTTT.

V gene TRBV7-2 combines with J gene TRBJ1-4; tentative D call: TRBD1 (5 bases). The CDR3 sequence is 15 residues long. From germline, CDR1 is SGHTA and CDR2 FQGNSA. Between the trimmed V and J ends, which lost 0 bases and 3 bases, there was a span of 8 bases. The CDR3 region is CASSLAGGANEKLFF. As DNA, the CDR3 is TGTGCCAGCAGCTTAGCCGGGGGTGCTAATGAAAAACTGTTTTTT.

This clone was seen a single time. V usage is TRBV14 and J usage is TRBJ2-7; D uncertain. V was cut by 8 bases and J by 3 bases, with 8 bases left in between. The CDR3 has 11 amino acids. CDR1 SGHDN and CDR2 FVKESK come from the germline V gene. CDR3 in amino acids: CASARDYEQYF. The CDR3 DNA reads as TGTGCCAGCGCGCGAGACTACGAGCAGTACTTC.

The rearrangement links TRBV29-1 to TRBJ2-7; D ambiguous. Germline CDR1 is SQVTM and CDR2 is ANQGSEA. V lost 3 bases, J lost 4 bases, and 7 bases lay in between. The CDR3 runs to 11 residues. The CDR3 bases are TGCAGCGTTGACGGCTGGTACGAGCAGTACTTC. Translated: CSVDGWYEQYF.

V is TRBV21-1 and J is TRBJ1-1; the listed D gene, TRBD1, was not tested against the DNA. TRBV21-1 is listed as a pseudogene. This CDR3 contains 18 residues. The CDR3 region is CASSKRPPTGVLGTEAFF. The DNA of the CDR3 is TGTGCCAGCAGCAAAAGGCCCCCCACAGGGGTCCTTGGCACTGAAGCTTTCTTT.

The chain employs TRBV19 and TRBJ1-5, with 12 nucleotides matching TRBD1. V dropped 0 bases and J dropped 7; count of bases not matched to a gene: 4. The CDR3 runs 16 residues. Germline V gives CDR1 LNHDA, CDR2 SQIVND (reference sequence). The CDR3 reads CASSIEGQGANQPQHF. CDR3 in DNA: TGTGCCAGTAGTATAGAGGGACAGGGGGCGAACCAGCCCCAGCATTTT.

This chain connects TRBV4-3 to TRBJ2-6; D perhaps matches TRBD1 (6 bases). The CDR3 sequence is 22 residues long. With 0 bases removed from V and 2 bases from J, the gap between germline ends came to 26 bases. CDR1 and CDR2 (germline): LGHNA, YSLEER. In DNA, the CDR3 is TGCGCCAGCAGCCAAGATCTTTACAGGGTCGGGGTTCGCGAGGCTGGGGCCAACGTCCTGACTTTC. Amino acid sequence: CASSQDLYRVGVREAGANVLTF.

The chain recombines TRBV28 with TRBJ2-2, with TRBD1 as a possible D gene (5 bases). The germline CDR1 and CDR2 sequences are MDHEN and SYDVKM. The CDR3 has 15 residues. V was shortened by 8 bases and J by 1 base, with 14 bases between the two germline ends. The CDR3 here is CASHGQRENTGELFF. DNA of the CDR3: TGTGCCAGCCATGGACAAAGGGAGAACACCGGGGAGCTGTTTTTT.

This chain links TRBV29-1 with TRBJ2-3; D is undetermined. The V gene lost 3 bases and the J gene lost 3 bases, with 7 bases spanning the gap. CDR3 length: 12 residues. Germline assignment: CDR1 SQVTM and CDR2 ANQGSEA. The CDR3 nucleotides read TGCAGCGTTGAGGAGATGACAGATACGCAGTATTTT. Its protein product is CSVEEMTDTQYF.

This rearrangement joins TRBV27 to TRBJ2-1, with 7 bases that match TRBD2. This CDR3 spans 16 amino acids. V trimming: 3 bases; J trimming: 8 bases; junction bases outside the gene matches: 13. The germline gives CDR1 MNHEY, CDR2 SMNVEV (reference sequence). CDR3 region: CASSFSAGELSDEQFF. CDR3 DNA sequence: TGTGCCAGCAGTTTCTCTGCGGGAGAGTTATCCGATGAGCAGTTCTTC.

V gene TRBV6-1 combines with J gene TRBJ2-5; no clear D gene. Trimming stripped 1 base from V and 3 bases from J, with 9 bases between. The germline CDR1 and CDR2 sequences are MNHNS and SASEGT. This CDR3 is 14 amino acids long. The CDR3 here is CASSEVTSEETQYF. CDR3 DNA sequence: TGTGCCAGCAGTGAAGTGACCTCCGAAGAGACCCAGTACTTC.

The CDR3 nucleotides read TGTGCCAGCAGCCCTACAGGGAACACTGAAGCTTTCTTT. It specifies CASSPTGNTEAFF. The chain carries TRBV9 and TRBJ1-1, with D possibly being TRBD1 (5 bases). V was cut by 4 bases and J by 1 base, with 8 bases left in between. This CDR3 comprises 13 residues. Germline CDR1 reads SGDLS; CDR2 reads YYNGEE.

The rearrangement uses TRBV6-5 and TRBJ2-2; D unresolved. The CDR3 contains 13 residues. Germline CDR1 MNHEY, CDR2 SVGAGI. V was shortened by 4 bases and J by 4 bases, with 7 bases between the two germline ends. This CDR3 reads CASSLGGTGELFF. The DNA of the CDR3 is TGTGCCAGCAGTTTGGGTGGCACCGGGGAGCTGTTTTTT.

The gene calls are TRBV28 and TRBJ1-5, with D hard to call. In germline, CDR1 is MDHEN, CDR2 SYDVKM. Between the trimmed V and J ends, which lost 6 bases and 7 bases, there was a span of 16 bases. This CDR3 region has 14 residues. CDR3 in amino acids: CASRLGVGEQPQHF. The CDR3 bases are TGTGCCAGCAGGCTCGGGGTAGGAGAACAGCCCCAGCATTTT.

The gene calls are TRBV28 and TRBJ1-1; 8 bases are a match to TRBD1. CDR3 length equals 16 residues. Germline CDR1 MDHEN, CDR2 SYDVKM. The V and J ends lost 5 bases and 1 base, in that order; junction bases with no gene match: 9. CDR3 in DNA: TGTGCCAGCAGTGTTCCCGGGACAGGAGAGAACACTGAAGCTTTCTTT. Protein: CASSVPGTGENTEAFF. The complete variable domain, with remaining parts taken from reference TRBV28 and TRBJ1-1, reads DVKVTQSSRYLVKRTGEKVFLECVQDMDHENMFWYRQDPGLGLRLIYFSYDVKMKEKGDIPEGYSVSREKKERFSLILESASTNQTSMYLCASSVPGTGENTEAFFGQGTRLTVV.

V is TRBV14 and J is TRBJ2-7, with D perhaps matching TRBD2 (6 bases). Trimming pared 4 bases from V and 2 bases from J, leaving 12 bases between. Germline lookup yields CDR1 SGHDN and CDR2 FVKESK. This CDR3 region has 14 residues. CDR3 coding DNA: TGTGCCAGCAGCCTCCGGGACTTTCCCTACGAGCAGTACTTC. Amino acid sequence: CASSLRDFPYEQYF. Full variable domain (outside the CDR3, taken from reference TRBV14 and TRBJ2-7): EAGVTQFPSHSVIEKGQTVTLRCDPISGHDNLYWYRRVMGKEIKFLLHFVKESKQDESGMPNNRFLAERTGGTYSTLKVQPAELEDSGVYFCASSLRDFPYEQYFGPGTRLTVT.

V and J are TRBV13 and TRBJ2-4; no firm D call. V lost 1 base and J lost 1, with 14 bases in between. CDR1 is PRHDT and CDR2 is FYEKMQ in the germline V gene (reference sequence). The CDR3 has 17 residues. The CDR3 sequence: CASSLAEVGPAKNIQYF. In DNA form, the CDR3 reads TGTGCCAGCAGCTTAGCTGAGGTGGGCCCGGCCAAAAACATTCAGTACTTC.

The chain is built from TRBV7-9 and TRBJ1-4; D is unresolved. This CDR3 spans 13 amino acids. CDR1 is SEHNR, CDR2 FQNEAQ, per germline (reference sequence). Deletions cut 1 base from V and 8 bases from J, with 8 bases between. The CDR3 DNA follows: TGTGCCAGCAGCTTAGATCTGGGGGAAAAACTGTTTTTT. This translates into CASSLDLGEKLFF.

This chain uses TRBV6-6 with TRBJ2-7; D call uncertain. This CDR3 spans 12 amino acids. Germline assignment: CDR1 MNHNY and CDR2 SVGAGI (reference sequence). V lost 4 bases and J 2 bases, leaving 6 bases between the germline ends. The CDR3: CASSSRAYEQYF. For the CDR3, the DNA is TGTGCCAGCAGTTCAAGGGCCTACGAGCAGTACTTC.

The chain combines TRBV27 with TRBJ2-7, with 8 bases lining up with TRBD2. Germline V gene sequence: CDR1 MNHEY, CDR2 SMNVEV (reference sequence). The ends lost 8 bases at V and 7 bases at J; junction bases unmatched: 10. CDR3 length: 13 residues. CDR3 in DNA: TGTGCCAGCGGGCCTCGGGGGGGGCGGGAGCAGTACTTC. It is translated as CASGPRGGREQYF.

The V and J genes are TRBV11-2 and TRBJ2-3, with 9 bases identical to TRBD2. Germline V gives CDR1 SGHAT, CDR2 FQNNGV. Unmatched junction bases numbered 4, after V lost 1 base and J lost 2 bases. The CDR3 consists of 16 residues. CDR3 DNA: TGTGCCAGCAGCTTAGGGGCTAGCGGGGCCACAGATACGCAGTATTTT. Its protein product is CASSLGASGATDTQYF.

As DNA, the CDR3 is TGCGCCAGCAGGGGGGGGACTAACCCTGGGAATGAGCAGTTCTTC. This encodes CASRGGTNPGNEQFF. V gene TRBV5-1 combines with J gene TRBJ2-1; 7 bases agree with TRBD2. This CDR3 spans 15 amino acids. Germline CDR1 is SGHRS and CDR2 is YFSETQ. The V segment lost 5 bases and the J segment 7 bases; nucleotides outside the gene matches: 12.

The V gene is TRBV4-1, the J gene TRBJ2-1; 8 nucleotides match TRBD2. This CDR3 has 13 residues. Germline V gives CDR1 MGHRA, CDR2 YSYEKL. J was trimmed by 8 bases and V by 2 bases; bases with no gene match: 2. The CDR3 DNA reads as TGCGCCAGCAGCCAACTTAGCGGGGATGAGCAGTTCTTC. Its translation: CASSQLSGDEQFF.

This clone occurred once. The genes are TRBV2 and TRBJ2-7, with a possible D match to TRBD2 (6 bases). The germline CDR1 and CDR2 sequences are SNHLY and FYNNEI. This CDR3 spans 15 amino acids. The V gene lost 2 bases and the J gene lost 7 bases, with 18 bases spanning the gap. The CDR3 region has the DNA TGTGCCAGCAGTGAATACGGAGGGCACCGAACGGAGCAGTACTTC. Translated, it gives CASSEYGGHRTEQYF.

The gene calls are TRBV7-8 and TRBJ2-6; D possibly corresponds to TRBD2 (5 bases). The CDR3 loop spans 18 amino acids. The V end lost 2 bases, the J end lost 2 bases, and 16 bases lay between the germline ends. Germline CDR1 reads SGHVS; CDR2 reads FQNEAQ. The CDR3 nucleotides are TGTGCCAGCAGCTTATCCCGTAGCGAGGGAGCTGGGGCCAACGTCCTGACTTTC. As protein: CASSLSRSEGAGANVLTF.